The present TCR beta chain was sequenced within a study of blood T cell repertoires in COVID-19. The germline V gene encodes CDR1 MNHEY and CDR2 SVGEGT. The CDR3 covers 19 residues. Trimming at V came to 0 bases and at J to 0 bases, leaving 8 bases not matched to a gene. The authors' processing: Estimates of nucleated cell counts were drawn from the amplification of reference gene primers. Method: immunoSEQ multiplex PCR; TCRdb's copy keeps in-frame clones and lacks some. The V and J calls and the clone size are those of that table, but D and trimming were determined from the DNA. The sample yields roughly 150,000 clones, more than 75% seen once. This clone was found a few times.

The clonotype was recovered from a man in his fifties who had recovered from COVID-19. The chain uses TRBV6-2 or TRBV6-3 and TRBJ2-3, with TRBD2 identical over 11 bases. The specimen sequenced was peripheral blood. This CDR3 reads CASSYSYTSGRWSTDTQYF. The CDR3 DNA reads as TGTGCCAGCAGTTACTCCTATACTAGCGGGAGATGGAGCACAGATACGCAGTATTTT.